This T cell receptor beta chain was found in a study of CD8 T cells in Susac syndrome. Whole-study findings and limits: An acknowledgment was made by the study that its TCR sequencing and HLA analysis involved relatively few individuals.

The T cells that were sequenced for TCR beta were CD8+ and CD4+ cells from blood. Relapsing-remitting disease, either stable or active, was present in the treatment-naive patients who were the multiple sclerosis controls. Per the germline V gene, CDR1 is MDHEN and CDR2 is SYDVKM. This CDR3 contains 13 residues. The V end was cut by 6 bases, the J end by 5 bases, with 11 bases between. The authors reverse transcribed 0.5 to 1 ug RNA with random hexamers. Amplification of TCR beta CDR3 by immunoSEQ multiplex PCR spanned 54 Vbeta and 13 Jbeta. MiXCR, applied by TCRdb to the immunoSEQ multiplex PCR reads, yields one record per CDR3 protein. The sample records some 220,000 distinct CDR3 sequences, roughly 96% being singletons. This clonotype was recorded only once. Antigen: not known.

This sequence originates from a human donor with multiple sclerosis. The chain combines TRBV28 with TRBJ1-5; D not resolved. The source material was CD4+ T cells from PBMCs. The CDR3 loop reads CASRLHRDQPQHF. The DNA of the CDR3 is TGTGCCAGCAGACTCCATAGGGATCAGCCCCAGCATTTT.